The 10 T cell receptor beta chains presented below share a single source sample, sequenced in a study of OX40 agonist ivuxolimab in advanced cancers. Sequencing was performed with immunoSEQ multiplex PCR; in TCRdb, only in-frame clones are kept and a portion is missing. The sample records approximately 98,000 clones, 84% being singletons. This specimen consisted of CD4+ or CD8+ T cells sorted from blood, obtained in a trial of the OX40 agonist ivuxolimab. The origin of the receptors is an adult with an advanced solid tumor such as melanoma, head and neck, liver or kidney cancer.

This clone was seen once. Other DNA variants within this sample encode the same CDR3. The CDR3 is CASSLVGTTDTQYF. CDR3 in DNA: TGTGCCAGCAGCTTAGTAGGGACCACAGATACGCAGTATTTT. The rearrangement links TRBV7-2 to TRBJ2-3, with D possibly being TRBD1 or TRBD2 (5 bases each). Germline CDR1 is SGHTA and CDR2 is FQGNSA. V was trimmed by 1 base and J by 2 bases, leaving 7 bases between them. This CDR3 has 14 amino acids. The complete variable domain, with remaining parts taken from reference TRBV7-2 and TRBJ2-3, reads GAGVSQSPSNKVTEKGKDVELRCDPISGHTALYWYRQSLGQGLEFLIYFQGNSAPDKSGLPSDRFSAERTGGSVSTLTIQRTQQEDSAVYLCASSLVGTTDTQYFGPGTRLTVL.

This clone has just one count. The chain joins TRBV7-8 to TRBJ1-1; TRBD1 is a possible D gene (5 bases). The CDR3 is 12 amino acids. With 2 bases removed from V and 4 bases from J, the gap between germline ends came to 5 bases. CDR1 and CDR2 (germline): SGHVS, FQNEAQ. CDR3 protein: CASSLRGTEAFF. CDR3 bases: TGTGCCAGCAGCTTAAGGGGCACTGAAGCTTTCTTT.

This clone was detected a few times. The chain joins TRBV6-5 to TRBJ1-6; the match to TRBD1 covers 7 bases. Looked up from germline, CDR1 is MNHEY and CDR2 is SVGAGI. The CDR3 has 14 amino acids. After removal of 8 bases from V and 5 bases from J, the junction contained 6 bases not matched to a gene. CDR3 bases: TGTGCCAGCGGCCGGGACAGTGATAATTCACCCCTCCACTTT. Translated: CASGRDSDNSPLHF.

The chain has TRBV11-2 and TRBJ2-7; no clear D gene. Trimming stripped 1 base from V and 5 bases from J, with 6 bases between. CDR3 size: 12 residues. Germline V gene sequence: CDR1 SGHAT, CDR2 FQNNGV. This CDR3 reads CASSLVSHEQYF. DNA for the CDR3: TGTGCCAGCAGCTTAGTCAGCCACGAGCAGTACTTC.

The chain has TRBV28 and TRBJ1-5, with 12 nucleotides matching TRBD1. V was pared by 7 bases and J by 6 bases, with 4 bases of the junction left unmatched. Germline V CDR1 and CDR2: MDHEN, SYDVKM. The CDR3 totals 14 residues. CDR3 residues: CASKGTGGPQPQHF. The CDR3 bases are TGTGCCAGCAAAGGGACAGGGGGCCCTCAGCCCCAGCATTTT.

The genes are TRBV4-1 and TRBJ2-2; 8 positions match TRBD2. V gave up 0 bases and J gave up 0 bases; unmatched junction bases: 9. Germline V CDR1 and CDR2: MGHRA, YSYEKL. CDR3 length equals 19 residues. This CDR3 is CASSQERLAGGANTGELFF. The CDR3 DNA sequence: TGCGCCAGCAGCCAAGAAAGGTTGGCGGGGGGCGCGAACACCGGGGAGCTGTTTTTT.

This chain uses TRBV5-8 with TRBJ2-5; tentatively, D is TRBD1 (6 bases). V lost 2 bases and J 5 bases, leaving 10 bases between the germline ends. CDR3 length: 13 amino acids. Per germline, CDR1 SGHTS and CDR2 YDEGEE. The CDR3 DNA reads as TGTGCCAGCAGCTTCACAGGGCTGGAGACCCAGTACTTC. This encodes CASSFTGLETQYF.

The rearrangement links TRBV5-1 to TRBJ1-1, with 9 bases fitting TRBD1. The CDR3 runs to 14 residues. CDR1 and CDR2 (germline): SGHRS, YFSETQ. The V gene end was trimmed by 4 bases and the J gene end by 5 bases; junction bases not matched to a gene: 6. The CDR3 is CASSAQGALTEAFF. The CDR3 DNA sequence: TGCGCCAGCAGCGCACAGGGGGCGCTTACTGAAGCTTTCTTT.

The chain recombines TRBV18 with TRBJ2-1; D is possibly TRBD1 or TRBD2 (5 bases each). With 0 bases removed from V and 8 bases from J, the gap between germline ends came to 11 bases. The length of the CDR3 is 14 residues. Germline V gives CDR1 KGHSH, CDR2 LQKENI. The CDR3 protein is CASSPPLGTDEQFF. The CDR3 coding sequence is TGTGCCAGCTCACCACCGTTGGGGACGGATGAGCAGTTCTTC.

This chain joins TRBV29-1 and TRBJ1-3; unclear D gene. Germline assignment: CDR1 SQVTM and CDR2 ANQGSEA. With 7 bases removed from V and 0 bases from J, the gap between germline ends came to 7 bases. The CDR3 totals 12 residues. The CDR3 sequence is CSGIFSGNTIYF. The CDR3 coding sequence is TGCAGCGGGATCTTCTCTGGAAACACCATATATTTT.